The rows below give T cell receptor beta chains drawn from one sample of a study of blood T cell repertoires in COVID-19. TCRdb keeps only in-frame clones here, not all; method: immunoSEQ multiplex PCR. The sample carries 400,000 or so clones, 87% recorded once. Sequenced material: PBMCs or T cells enriched from blood (not recorded which). Receptors were obtained from a man aged 35-49 years in a cohort exposed to, infected with or recovered from COVID-19 (not recorded which). The conserved cysteine and the conserved F or W are not part of the CDR3 here. The order of the fields is J gene, V gene, CDR3 protein.

>TRBJ2-1|TRBV14
ASSQVLKEQF
>TRBJ1-2|TRBV18
ASSPPTREVYGYT
>TRBJ1-1|TRBV27
ASRSTGLGTEAF
>TRBJ2-1|TRBV5-1
ASSLPLAGNDNEQF
>TRBJ1-4|TRBV4-1
ASSQDIRDVEKLF
>TRBJ2-3|TRBV18
ASSRYDSGQGWSADTQY
>TRBJ2-3|TRBV29-1
SVEAGGQDTQY
>TRBJ1-1|TRBV2
AGKTGPNTEAF
>TRBJ1-5|TRBV30
AWSVGRGQPQH
>TRBJ2-1|TRBV7-9
ASSPGTSEYNEQF
>TRBJ2-7|TRBV6-5
ASSRQTSSYEQY
>TRBJ1-5|TRBV27
ASSARQGKQPQH
>TRBJ1-4|TRBV30
ACTGVFNEKLF
>TRBJ2-7|TRBV14
ASSGTASYEQY
>TRBJ2-7|TRBV7-2
ASSRGGGNTYEQY
>TRBJ2-2|TRBV7-2
ASSLVVSGTGELF
>TRBJ1-6|TRBV28
ASSKSPNSPLH
>TRBJ2-7|TRBV7-9
ASSPYSGLAGVEQY
>TRBJ2-1|TRBV10-2
ASTPGGTYNEQF
>TRBJ2-3|TRBV19
ASRSIAGGRDTQY
>TRBJ1-6|TRBV3-1/TRBV3-2
ASSQLGAKNSPLH
>TRBJ2-2|TRBV11-1
ASSYAGGPRSGELF
>TRBJ1-1|TRBV7-7
ASSLERGQVNTEAF
>TRBJ2-5|TRBV5-1
ASSSEGGGGYRETQY
>TRBJ2-1|TRBV5-4
ASSPTSVKVHEQF
>TRBJ1-3|TRBV5-1
ASRMTGSSGNTIY
>TRBJ2-1|TRBV28
ASRPTGLARNNEQF
>TRBJ2-3|TRBV12-3/TRBV12-4
ASSGLVLDTQY
>TRBJ1-2|TRBV28
ASSLKGGIYGYT
>TRBJ1-6|TRBV25-1
ASSGTGSVSPLH
>TRBJ2-1|TRBV5-1
ASSLSSGRAGEQF
>TRBJ2-7|TRBV5-8
ASSSPGQGTYEQY
>TRBJ2-1|TRBV2
ASSSIGTGDNEQF
>TRBJ1-5|TRBV2
ASSEGQGFQPQH
>TRBJ1-3|TRBV18
ASSPDLSGNTIY
>TRBJ1-3|TRBV7-2
ASRNMSGNTIY
>TRBJ1-1|TRBV4-1
ASSQDLGGRPEAF
>TRBJ1-2|TRBV6-4
ASSPRQGRNYGYT
>TRBJ1-1|TRBV20-1
SAERTGAF
>TRBJ2-2|TRBV27
ASSPARQANTGELF
>TRBJ2-3|TRBV30
AWSVGLAGSTDTQY
>TRBJ1-1|TRBV30
AWSREGAFSTEAF
>TRBJ2-7|TRBV13
ASSSGTSGFDYEQY